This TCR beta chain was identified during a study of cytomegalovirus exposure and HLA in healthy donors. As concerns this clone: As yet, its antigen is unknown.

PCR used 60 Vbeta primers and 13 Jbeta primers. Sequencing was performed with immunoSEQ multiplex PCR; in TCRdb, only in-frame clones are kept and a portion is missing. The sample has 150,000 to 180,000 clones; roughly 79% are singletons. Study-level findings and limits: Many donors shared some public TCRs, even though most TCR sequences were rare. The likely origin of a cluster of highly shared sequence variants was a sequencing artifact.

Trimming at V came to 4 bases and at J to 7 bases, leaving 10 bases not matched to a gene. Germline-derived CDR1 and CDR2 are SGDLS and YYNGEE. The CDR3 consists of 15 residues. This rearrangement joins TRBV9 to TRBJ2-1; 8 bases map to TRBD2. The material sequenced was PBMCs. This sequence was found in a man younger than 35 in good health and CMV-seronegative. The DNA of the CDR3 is TGTGCCAGCAGCCCCACTAGCGGAGGGTTGAATGAGCAGTTCTTC. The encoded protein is CASSPTSGGLNEQFF.